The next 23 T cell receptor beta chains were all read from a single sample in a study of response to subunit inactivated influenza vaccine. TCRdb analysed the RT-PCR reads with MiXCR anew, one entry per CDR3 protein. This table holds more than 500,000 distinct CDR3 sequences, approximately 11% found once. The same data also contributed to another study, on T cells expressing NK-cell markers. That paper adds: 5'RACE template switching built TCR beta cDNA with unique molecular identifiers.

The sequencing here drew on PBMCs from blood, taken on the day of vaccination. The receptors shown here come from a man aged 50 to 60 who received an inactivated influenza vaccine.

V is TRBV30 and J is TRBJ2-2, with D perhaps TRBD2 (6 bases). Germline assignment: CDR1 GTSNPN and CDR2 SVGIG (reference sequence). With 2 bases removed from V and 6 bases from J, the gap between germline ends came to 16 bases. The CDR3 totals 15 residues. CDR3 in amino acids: CAWSLGTPLSGELFF. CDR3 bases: TGTGCCTGGAGTCTTGGGACTCCCCTTTCCGGGGAGCTGTTTTTT.

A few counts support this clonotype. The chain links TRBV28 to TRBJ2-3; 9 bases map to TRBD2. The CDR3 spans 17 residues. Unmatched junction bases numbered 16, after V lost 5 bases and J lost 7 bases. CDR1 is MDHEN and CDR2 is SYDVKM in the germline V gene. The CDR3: CASSPQVRAGGLHTQYF. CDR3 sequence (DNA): TGTGCCAGCAGTCCTCAAGTAAGAGCGGGAGGCCTGCATACGCAGTATTTT.

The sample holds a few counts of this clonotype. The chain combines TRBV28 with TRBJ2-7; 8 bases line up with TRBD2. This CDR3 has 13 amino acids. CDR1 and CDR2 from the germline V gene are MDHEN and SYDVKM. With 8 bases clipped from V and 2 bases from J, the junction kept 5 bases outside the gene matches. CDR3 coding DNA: TGTGCCAGCCTTAGCGGGACCACCTACGAGCAGTACTTC. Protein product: CASLSGTTYEQYF.

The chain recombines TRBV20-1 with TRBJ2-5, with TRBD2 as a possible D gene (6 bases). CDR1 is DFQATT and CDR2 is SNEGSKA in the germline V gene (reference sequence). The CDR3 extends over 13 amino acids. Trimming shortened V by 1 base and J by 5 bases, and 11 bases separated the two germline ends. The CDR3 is CSARVGTQETQYF. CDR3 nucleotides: TGCAGTGCTAGAGTCGGGACTCAGGAGACCCAGTACTTC.

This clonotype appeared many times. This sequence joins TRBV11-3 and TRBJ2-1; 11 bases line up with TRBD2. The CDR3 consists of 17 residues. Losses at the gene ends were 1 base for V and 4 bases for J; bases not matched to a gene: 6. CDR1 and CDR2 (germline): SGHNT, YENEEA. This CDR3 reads CASSLGLTSGSYNEQFF. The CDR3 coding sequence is TGTGCCAGCAGCTTAGGGTTAACTAGCGGGAGTTACAATGAGCAGTTCTTC.

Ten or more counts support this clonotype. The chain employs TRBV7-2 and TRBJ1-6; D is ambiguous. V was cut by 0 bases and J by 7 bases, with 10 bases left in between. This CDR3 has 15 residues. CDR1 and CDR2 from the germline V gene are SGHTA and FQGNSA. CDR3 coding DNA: TGTGCCAGCAGCTTAGCGCCGGCGCAGAATTCACCCCTCCACTTT. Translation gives CASSLAPAQNSPLHF.

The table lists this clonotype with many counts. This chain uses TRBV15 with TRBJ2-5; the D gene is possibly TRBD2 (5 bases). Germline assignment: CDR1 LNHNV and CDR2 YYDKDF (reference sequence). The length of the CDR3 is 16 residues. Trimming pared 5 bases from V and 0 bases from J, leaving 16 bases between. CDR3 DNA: TGTGCCACCAGCCGTCCGGGGTTCCCGTACCAAGAGACCCAGTACTTC. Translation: CATSRPGFPYQETQYF.

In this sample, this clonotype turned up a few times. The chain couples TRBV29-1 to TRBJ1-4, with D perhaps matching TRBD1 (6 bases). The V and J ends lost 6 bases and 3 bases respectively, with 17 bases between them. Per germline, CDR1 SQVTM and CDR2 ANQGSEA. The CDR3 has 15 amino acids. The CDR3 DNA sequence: TGCAGCGTGGGCCCCCTGGGGGCGGCTAATGAAAAACTGTTTTTT. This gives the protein CSVGPLGAANEKLFF. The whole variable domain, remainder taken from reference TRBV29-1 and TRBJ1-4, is SAVISQKPSRDICQRGTSLTIQCQVDSQVTMMFWYRQQPGQSLTLIATANQGSEATYESGFVIDKFPISRPNLTFSTLTVSNMSPEDSSIYLCSVGPLGAANEKLFFGSGTQLSVL.

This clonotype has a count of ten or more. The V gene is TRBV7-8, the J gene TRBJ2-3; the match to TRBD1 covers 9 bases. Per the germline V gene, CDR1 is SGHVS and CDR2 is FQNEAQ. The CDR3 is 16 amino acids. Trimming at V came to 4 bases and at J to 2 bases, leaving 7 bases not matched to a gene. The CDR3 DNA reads TGTGCCAGCAGCTGGGGGGGACAGGGCTTCACAGATACGCAGTATTTT. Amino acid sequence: CASSWGGQGFTDTQYF.

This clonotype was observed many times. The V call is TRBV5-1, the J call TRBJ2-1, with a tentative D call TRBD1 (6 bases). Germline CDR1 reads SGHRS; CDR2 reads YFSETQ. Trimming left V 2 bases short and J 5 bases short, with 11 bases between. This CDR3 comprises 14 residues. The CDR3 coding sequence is TGCGCCAGCAGCTTTGGGACAATCAACAATGAGCAGTTCTTC. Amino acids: CASSFGTINNEQFF.

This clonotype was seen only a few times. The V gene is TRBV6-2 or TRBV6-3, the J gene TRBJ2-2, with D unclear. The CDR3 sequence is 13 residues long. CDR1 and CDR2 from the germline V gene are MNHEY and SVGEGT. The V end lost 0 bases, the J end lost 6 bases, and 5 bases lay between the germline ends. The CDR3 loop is CASSYSTPGELFF. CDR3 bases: TGTGCCAGCAGTTACTCGACACCCGGGGAGCTGTTTTTT.

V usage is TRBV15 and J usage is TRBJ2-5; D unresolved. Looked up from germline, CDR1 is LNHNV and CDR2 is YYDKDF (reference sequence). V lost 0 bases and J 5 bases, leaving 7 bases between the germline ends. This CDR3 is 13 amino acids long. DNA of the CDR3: TGTGCCACCAGCAGAGATGTAGGGGAGACCCAGTACTTC. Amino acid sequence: CATSRDVGETQYF.

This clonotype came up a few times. CDR3 residues: CASTPTIQGADYGYTF. The CDR3 nucleotides read TGCGCCAGCACCCCCACCATTCAGGGTGCCGACTATGGCTACACCTTC. This sequence joins TRBV4-1 and TRBJ1-2, with TRBD1 as a possible D gene (5 bases). The germline V gene encodes CDR1 MGHRA and CDR2 YSYEKL. The CDR3 is 16 amino acids. Deletions cut 7 bases from V and 3 bases from J, with 21 bases between.

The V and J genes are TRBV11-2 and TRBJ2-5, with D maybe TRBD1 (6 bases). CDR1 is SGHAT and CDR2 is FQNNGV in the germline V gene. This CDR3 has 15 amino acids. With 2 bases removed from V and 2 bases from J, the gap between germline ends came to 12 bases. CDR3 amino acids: CASSLFGQGQETQYF. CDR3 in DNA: TGTGCCAGCAGCTTATTTGGGCAGGGGCAAGAGACCCAGTACTTC. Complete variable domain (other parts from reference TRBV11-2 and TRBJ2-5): EAGVAQSPRYKIIEKRQSVAFWCNPISGHATLYWYQQILGQGPKLLIQFQNNGVVDDSQLPKDRFSAERLKGVDSTLKIQPAKLEDSAVYLCASSLFGQGQETQYFGPGTRLLVL.

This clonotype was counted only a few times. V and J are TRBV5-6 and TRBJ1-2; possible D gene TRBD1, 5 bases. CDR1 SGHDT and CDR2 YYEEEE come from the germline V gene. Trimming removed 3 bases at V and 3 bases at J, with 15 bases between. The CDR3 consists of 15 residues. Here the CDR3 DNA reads TGTGCCAGCAGCTGGGGCCCAGGGTCCGACTATGGCTACACCTTC. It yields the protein CASSWGPGSDYGYTF.

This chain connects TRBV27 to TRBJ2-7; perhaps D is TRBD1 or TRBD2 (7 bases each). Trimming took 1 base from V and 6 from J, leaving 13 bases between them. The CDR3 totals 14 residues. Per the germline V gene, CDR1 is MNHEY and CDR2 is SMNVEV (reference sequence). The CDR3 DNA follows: TGTGCCAGCAGTTTATGGGAGGGGGCGGGCGAGCAGTACTTC. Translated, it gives CASSLWEGAGEQYF.

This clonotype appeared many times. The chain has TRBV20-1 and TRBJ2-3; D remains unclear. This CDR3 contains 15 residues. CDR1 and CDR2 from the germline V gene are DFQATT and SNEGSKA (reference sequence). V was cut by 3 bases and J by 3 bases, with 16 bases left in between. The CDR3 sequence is CSARPLVIITDTQYF. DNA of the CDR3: TGCAGTGCTAGGCCCCTAGTCATAATAACAGATACGCAGTATTTT.

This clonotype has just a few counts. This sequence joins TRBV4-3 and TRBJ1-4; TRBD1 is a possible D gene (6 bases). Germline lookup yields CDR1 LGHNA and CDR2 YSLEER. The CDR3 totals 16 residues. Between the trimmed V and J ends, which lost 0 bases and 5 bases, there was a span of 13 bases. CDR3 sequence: CASSQEFGQQNEKLFF. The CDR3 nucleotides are TGCGCCAGCAGCCAAGAATTTGGACAGCAGAATGAAAAACTGTTTTTT.

As DNA, the CDR3 is TGTGCCAGTAGTATGCCCGCAGTCTATGGCTACACCTTC. This translates into CASSMPAVYGYTF. This chain uses TRBV19 with TRBJ1-2; no clear D. The CDR3 totals 13 residues. Looked up from germline, CDR1 is LNHDA and CDR2 is SQIVND (reference sequence). V lost 3 bases and J lost 4, with 9 bases in between.

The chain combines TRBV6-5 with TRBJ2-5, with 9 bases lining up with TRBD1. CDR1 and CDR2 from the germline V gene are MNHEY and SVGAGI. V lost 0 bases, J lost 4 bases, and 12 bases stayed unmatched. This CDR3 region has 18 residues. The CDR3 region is CASSYSSDRDRVSETQYF. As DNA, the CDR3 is TGTGCCAGCAGTTACTCGAGCGACAGGGACAGGGTGTCAGAGACCCAGTACTTC.

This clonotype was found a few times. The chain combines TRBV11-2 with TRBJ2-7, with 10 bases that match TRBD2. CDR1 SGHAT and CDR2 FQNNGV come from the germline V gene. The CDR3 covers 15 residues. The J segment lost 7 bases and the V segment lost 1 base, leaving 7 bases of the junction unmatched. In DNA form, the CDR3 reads TGTGCCAGCAGCTTAGTACTAGCGGGGAGGGATGAGCAGTACTTC. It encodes CASSLVLAGRDEQYF.

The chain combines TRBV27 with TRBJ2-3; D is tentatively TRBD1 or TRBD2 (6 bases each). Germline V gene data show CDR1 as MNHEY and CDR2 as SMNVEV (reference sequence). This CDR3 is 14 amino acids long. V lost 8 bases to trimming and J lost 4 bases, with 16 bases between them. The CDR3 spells CASGPLGGSDTQYF. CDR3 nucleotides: TGTGCCAGCGGGCCATTAGGGGGGTCAGATACGCAGTATTTT.

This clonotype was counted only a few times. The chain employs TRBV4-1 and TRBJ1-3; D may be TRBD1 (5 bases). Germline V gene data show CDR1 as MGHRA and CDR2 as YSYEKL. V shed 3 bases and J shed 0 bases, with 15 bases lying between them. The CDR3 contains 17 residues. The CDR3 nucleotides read TGCGCCAGCAGCCAGGGGGACGGGAGATCCTCTGGAAACACCATATATTTT. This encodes CASSQGDGRSSGNTIYF.